Shown below are 22 T cell receptor beta chains from a single sample sequenced in a study of CD8 T cells in ankylosing spondylitis (dated by TCRdb to the late 2010s). The protocol used for the library was 5' RACE. Sequenced on an Illumina HiSeq 2500. TCRdb took the public reads, trimmed them with fastp at Q25, ran MiXCR for clone calling and kept in-frame beta chains. Duplicate CDR3 protein sequences are folded into a single record with the most common DNA and genes. The sample table contains fewer than 200,000 distinct CDR3 sequences; only one count was recorded for around 9.6% of them. In total, the top ten clones hold more than 12% of the sample. Material for sequencing was blood, either unsorted or a sorted T cell fraction (not recorded which). These receptors were taken from a female donor with ankylosing spondylitis or in good health (not recorded which).

This clonotype appeared a few times. The chain has TRBV5-1 and TRBJ2-3; D not resolved. Germline V gene sequence: CDR1 SGHRS, CDR2 YFSETQ. V lost 1 base and J lost 2, with 5 bases in between. This CDR3 has 13 amino acids. CDR3 loop: CASSLTYTDTQYF. CDR3 bases: TGCGCCAGCAGCTTGACGTACACAGATACGCAGTATTTT.

This clonotype was observed a few times. The junction departs from the called germline gene at one end, perhaps through a read error. The V and J genes are TRBV14 and TRBJ2-4, with a possible D match to TRBD2 (6 bases). Per the germline V gene, CDR1 is SGHDN and CDR2 is FVKESK. This CDR3 comprises 14 residues. The DNA of the CDR3 is TGTGCCAGCAGCTTGCGGGGAGCCCAAAACATTCAGTACTTC. Protein sequence: CASSLRGAQNIQYF.

The table lists this clonotype with a few counts. The rearrangement links TRBV12-3 or TRBV12-4 to TRBJ1-2; D possibly corresponds to TRBD1 (5 bases). The V end lost 2 bases, the J end lost 6 bases, and 10 bases lay between the germline ends. The CDR3 length is 13 residues. Here the CDR3 reads CASSLSGNHGYTF. The CDR3 nucleotides read TGTGCCAGCAGTTTATCAGGGAACCATGGCTACACCTTC.

This clonotype was found many times. The chain combines TRBV7-9 with TRBJ2-7, with 9 nucleotides matching TRBD1. Germline V CDR1 and CDR2: SEHNR, FQNEAQ (reference sequence). V was clipped by 4 bases and J by 4 bases; unmatched bases: 8. The CDR3 has 15 amino acids. The CDR3 spells CASSSPGQGKYEQYF. DNA of the CDR3: TGTGCCAGCAGCTCCCCCGGACAGGGGAAGTACGAGCAGTACTTC. The full variable domain, with the rest looked up from reference TRBV7-9 and TRBJ2-7, is DTGVSQNPRHKITKRGQNVTFRCDPISEHNRLYWYRQTLGQGPEFLTYFQNEAQLEKSRLLSDRFSAERPKGSFSTLEIQRTEQGDSAMYLCASSSPGQGKYEQYFGPGTRLTVT.

This clonotype was counted only a few times. This chain connects TRBV7-2 to TRBJ2-3; perhaps TRBD2 as D (6 bases). Germline V lookup: CDR1 SGHTA, CDR2 FQGNSA. The germline V and J ends were trimmed by 2 bases and 9 bases, with 24 bases remaining between them. This CDR3 region has 17 residues. The CDR3 coding sequence is TGTGCCAGCAGCTTATCCTCAATGGAGGGTATAAGGGTGACGCAGTATTTT. Its protein product is CASSLSSMEGIRVTQYF.

This clonotype has just a few counts. V and J are TRBV25-1 and TRBJ2-1; no firm D call. The CDR3 consists of 13 residues. The germline V gene encodes CDR1 MGHDK and CDR2 SYGVNS. The ends were cut back, 8 bases at V and 2 bases at J, with 10 bases in the middle. DNA for the CDR3: TGTGCCAGCGAGGCAAGAGCCTACAATGAGCAGTTCTTC. This sequence encodes CASEARAYNEQFF.

In this sample, this clonotype turned up many times. The J gene is TRBJ1-2, the V gene TRBV25-1; TRBD1 is a possible D gene (5 bases). CDR1 is MGHDK, CDR2 SYGVNS, per germline. V lost 1 base, J lost 6 bases, and 12 bases lay in between. This CDR3 comprises 14 residues. This chain's CDR3 is CASSESQGWDGYTF. The CDR3 DNA sequence: TGTGCCAGCAGTGAATCGCAGGGTTGGGATGGCTACACCTTC.

This clonotype was detected a few times. The rearrangement joins TRBV11-1 to TRBJ2-1, with 13 bases matching TRBD2. The CDR3 extends over 18 amino acids. Trimming cost V 5 bases and J 0 bases; bases outside gene matches: 7. CDR1 is SGHAT and CDR2 is FQDESV in the germline V gene (reference sequence). As DNA, the CDR3 is TGTGCCAGCAGCCGGGCTACTAGCGGGAGGGCCTCCTACAATGAGCAGTTCTTC. Translation gives CASSRATSGRASYNEQFF.

Ten or more counts support this clonotype. The V gene is TRBV5-6, the J gene TRBJ2-4; 9 bases are a match to TRBD2. The CDR3 has 15 amino acids. The V gene end was trimmed by 0 bases and the J gene end by 8 bases; junction bases not matched to a gene: 6. Germline V CDR1 and CDR2: SGHDT, YYEEEE. The CDR3 reads CASSLAGVAGDIQYF. CDR3 DNA sequence: TGTGCCAGCAGCTTGGCCGGGGTAGCGGGAGACATTCAGTACTTC.

The chain joins TRBV6-1 to TRBJ1-5; D ambiguous. This CDR3 region has 11 residues. Germline-derived CDR1 and CDR2 are MNHNS and SASEGT. V gave up 11 bases and J gave up 2 bases, with 7 bases separating them. The CDR3 spells CAVEGNQPQHF. DNA for the CDR3: TGTGCCGTGGAAGGCAATCAGCCCCAGCATTTT.

In its sample, this clonotype was seen a few times. The V gene is TRBV4-1, the J gene TRBJ2-1; TRBD2 matches 8 bases. With 3 bases clipped from V and 4 bases from J, the junction kept 8 bases outside the gene matches. Germline CDR1 reads MGHRA; CDR2 reads YSYEKL. The length of the CDR3 is 16 residues. CDR3 protein: CASSHASGTRYNEQFF. In nucleotides, the CDR3 is TGCGCCAGCAGCCACGCTTCCGGGACTAGGTACAATGAGCAGTTCTTC.

The V and J genes are TRBV20-1 and TRBJ1-2; perhaps TRBD1 as D (5 bases). Trimming took 6 bases from V and 8 from J, leaving 22 bases between them. This CDR3 has 14 amino acids. Germline-derived CDR1 and CDR2 are DFQATT and SNEGSKA (reference sequence). The CDR3 coding sequence is TGCAGTGCCGCCGTCCTGGGAGGGGCCGAGGGCTACACCTTC. It is translated as CSAAVLGGAEGYTF.

This clonotype appeared a few times. The CDR3 nucleotides read TGTGCCAGCAGCGGGGGGGGAAGAGAAAAACTGTTTTTT. It specifies CASSGGGREKLFF. This chain links TRBV5-4 with TRBJ1-4; maybe TRBD1 (5 bases). Germline CDR1 reads SGHNT; CDR2 reads YYREEE (reference sequence). The CDR3 contains 13 residues. Trimming removed 4 bases at V and 8 bases at J, with 12 bases between.

The rearrangement links TRBV5-1 to TRBJ2-7, with 9 bases matching TRBD1. Germline CDR1 reads SGHRS; CDR2 reads YFSETQ. This CDR3 has 14 amino acids. Unmatched junction bases numbered 10, after V lost 7 bases and J lost 5 bases. The CDR3 coding sequence is TGCGCCAGCTCGGAAGGGACAGGGTCCAACGAGCAGTACTTC. This sequence encodes CASSEGTGSNEQYF. The full variable domain, completed using reference TRBV5-1 and TRBJ2-7, is KAGVTQTPRYLIKTRGQQVTLSCSPISGHRSVSWYQQTPGQGLQFLFEYFSETQRNKGNFPGRFSGRQFSNSRSEMNVSTLELGDSALYLCASSEGTGSNEQYFGPGTRLTVT.

V is TRBV12-3 or TRBV12-4 and J is TRBJ2-7; D ambiguous. Between the trimmed V and J ends, which lost 3 bases and 3 bases, there was a span of 12 bases. The CDR3 totals 14 residues. DNA of the CDR3: TGTGCCAGCAGTTTGCCCAACGCCCTCTACGAGCAGTACTTC. Encoded protein: CASSLPNALYEQYF.

This clonotype was counted only a few times. This sequence joins TRBV9 and TRBJ2-1, with TRBD2 as a possible D gene (6 bases). Trimming stripped 3 bases from V and 4 bases from J, with 14 bases between. This CDR3 spans 15 amino acids. The germline V gene encodes CDR1 SGDLS and CDR2 YYNGEE. CDR3 region: CASSGVGGGYNEQFF. DNA for the CDR3: TGTGCCAGCAGCGGGGTAGGAGGAGGGTACAATGAGCAGTTCTTC.

The sample holds a few counts of this clonotype. The V gene is TRBV4-1, the J gene TRBJ2-7, with TRBD2 matching over 10 bases. The CDR3 extends over 17 amino acids. The germline CDR1 and CDR2 sequences are MGHRA and YSYEKL. V trimming: 2 bases; J trimming: 3 bases; junction bases outside the gene matches: 10. The CDR3 DNA reads as TGCGCCAGCAGCCAAAAAACCGGACTAGCGGAGTACTACGAGCAGTACTTC. This gives the protein CASSQKTGLAEYYEQYF.

In this sample, this clonotype turned up a few times. CDR3 sequence reads: CASRLGSSSNQPQHF. In DNA, the CDR3 is TGTGCCAGCAGACTGGGATCCTCTAGCAATCAGCCCCAGCATTTT. The chain links TRBV6-1 to TRBJ1-5; D is unclear. Per germline, CDR1 MNHNS and CDR2 SASEGT. The CDR3 runs 15 residues. The germline V and J ends were trimmed by 6 bases and 0 bases, with 12 bases remaining between them.

The chain combines TRBV6-5 with TRBJ1-3; the D is unclear. V dropped 4 bases and J dropped 4 bases, with 11 bases sitting between them. The CDR3 contains 14 residues. Germline V lookup: CDR1 MNHEY, CDR2 SVGAGI. The CDR3, as DNA: TGTGCCAGCAGTTGGGCCCCGAGGGGAAACACCATATATTTT. Translation: CASSWAPRGNTIYF.

This clonotype appeared a few times. This rearrangement joins TRBV9 to TRBJ2-1, with 7 bases fitting TRBD1. V dropped 0 bases and J dropped 9; count of bases not matched to a gene: 6. CDR1 and CDR2 (germline): SGDLS, YYNGEE. The CDR3 loop spans 14 amino acids. DNA of the CDR3: TGTGCCAGCAGCGTAGATCCAGGGGGTAGTGAGCAGTTCTTC. This encodes CASSVDPGGSEQFF.

Ten or more counts support this clonotype. This chain links TRBV24-1 with TRBJ2-1; D unresolved. Germline V gives CDR1 KGHDR, CDR2 SFDVKD. The CDR3 extends over 14 amino acids. V was cut by 1 base and J by 12 bases, with 15 bases left in between. In DNA form, the CDR3 reads TGTGCCACCAGTGATTTCCAAACGGTGGTGGGGCAGTTCTTC. Protein sequence: CATSDFQTVVGQFF.

This clonotype showed up just a few times. The CDR3 reads CASSPSTSSSYEQYF. CDR3 DNA sequence: TGTGCCAGCAGTCCCTCGACTAGCAGCTCCTACGAGCAGTACTTC. This rearrangement joins TRBV6-2 or TRBV6-3 to TRBJ2-7; the match to TRBD2 covers 7 bases. Germline CDR1 MNHEY, CDR2 SVGEGT. The J segment lost 0 bases and the V segment lost 5 bases, leaving 7 bases of the junction unmatched. CDR3 size: 15 residues.